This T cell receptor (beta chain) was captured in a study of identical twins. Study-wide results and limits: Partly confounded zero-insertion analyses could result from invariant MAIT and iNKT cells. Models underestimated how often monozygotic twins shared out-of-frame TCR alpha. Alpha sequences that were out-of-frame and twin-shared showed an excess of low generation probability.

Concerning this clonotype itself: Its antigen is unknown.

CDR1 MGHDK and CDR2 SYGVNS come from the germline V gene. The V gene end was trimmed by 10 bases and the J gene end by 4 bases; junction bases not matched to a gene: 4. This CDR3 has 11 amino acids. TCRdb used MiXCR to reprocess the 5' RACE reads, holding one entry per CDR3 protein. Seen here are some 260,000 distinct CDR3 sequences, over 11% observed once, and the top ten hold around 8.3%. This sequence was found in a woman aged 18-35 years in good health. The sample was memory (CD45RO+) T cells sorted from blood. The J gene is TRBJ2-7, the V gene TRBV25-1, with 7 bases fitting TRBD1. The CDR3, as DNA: TGTGCCACACAGGGGATTTACGAGCAGTACTTC. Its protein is CATQGIYEQYF.